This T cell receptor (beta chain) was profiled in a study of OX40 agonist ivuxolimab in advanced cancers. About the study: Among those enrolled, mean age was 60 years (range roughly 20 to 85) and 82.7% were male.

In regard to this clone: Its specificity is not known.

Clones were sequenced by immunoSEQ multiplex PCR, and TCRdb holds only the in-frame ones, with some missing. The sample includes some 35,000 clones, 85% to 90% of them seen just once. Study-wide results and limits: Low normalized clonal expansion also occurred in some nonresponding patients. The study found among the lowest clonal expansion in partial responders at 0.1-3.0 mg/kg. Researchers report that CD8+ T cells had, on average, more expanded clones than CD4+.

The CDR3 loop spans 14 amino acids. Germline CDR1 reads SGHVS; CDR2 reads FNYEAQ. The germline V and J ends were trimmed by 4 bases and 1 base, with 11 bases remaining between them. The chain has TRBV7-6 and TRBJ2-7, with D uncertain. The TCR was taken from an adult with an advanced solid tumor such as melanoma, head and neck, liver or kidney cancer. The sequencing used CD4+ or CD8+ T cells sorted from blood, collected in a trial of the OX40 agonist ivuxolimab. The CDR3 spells CASSSDDGSYEQYF. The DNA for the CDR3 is TGTGCCAGCAGCTCCGACGACGGATCCTACGAGCAGTACTTC.